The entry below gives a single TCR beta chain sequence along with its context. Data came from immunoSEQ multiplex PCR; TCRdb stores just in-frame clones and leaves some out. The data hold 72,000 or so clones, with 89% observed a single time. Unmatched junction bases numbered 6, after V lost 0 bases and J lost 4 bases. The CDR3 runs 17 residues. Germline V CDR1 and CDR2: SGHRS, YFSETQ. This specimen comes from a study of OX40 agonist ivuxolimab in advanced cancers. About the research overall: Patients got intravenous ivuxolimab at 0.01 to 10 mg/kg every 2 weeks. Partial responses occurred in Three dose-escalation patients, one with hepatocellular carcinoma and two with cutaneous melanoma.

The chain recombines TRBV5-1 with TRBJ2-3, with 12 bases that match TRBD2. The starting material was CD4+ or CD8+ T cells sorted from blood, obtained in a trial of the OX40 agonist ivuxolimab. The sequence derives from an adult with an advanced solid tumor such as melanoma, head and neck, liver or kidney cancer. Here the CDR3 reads CASSLAALAGGSDTQYF. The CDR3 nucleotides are TGCGCCAGCAGCTTGGCCGCACTAGCGGGAGGTTCAGATACGCAGTATTTT.